Detailed here is one T cell receptor (beta chain). Its antigen remains undetermined. The input lacks base qualities; no much larger clone sits a single base away. Receptors were amplified or captured by multiplex PCR. Instrument used: Illumina HiSeq 4000. iRepertoire HTBI primers and Arm-PCR amplification of CDR3 regions were used to construct TCR beta libraries. Before sequencing, the PCR products went through gel purification. The paper's data handling went like this. Gene usage analysis of CDR3 amino acid clonotypes used the roughly 60 TRBV and some 15 TRBJ segments found across samples. COPE and FqMerger were used to merge the filtered high-quality paired reads into contigs. BLAST was used to align contigs to IMGT TRBV, TRBD and TRBJ reference genes, and CDR3 was defined according to IMGT. Any clonotype with a frequency above 0.1% was classified as a highly expanded clone. Shannon entropy served as the measure of repertoire diversity, while the Gini coefficient captured V-J evenness. Clonotypes shared by more than one individual were considered public. TCRdb trimmed public reads at Q25 via fastp, called clones via MiXCR and kept in-frame beta chains. Duplicate CDR3 protein sequences are folded into a single record with the most common DNA and genes. The V and J calls come from TCRdb's annotation, not from the publication. Recorded for this sample are around 340,000 distinct CDR3 sequences; about 20% of them occurred a single time. Clones ranked in the top ten supply 25% to 30% of the sample.

These data originate in a study of regulatory T cells in long-lasting Graves disease listed by TCRdb under 2021. Broadly, across the study: Persistent Graves' disease was defined as antithyroid drug treatment for over 5 years with persistently positive TSH receptor autoantibodies. Peripheral blood TCR sequencing and RNA sequencing compared persistent Graves' disease patients with newly diagnosed Graves' disease patients. The study was conducted in China and was registered as a clinical trial. TCR sequencing covered some 13 persistent and roughly 20 newly diagnosed Graves' disease patients, approximately 33 samples in total. Persistent Graves' disease patients in the clinical cohort had taken antithyroid drugs for approximately ten years on average.

Here is what the overall study found, with its caveats: Compared with newly diagnosed patients, patients with persistent Graves' disease had lower TCR Shannon entropy and fewer highly expanded clones, which suggests clonal expansion. Only peripheral blood was studied, because thyroid tissue, the primary lesion, was inaccessible. The small sample size was acknowledged by the authors as a limitation that may reduce accuracy. Sequencing and analysis were restricted to the TCR beta chain. A larger number of public clonotypes was shared among persistent patients (approximately 3,000) than among newly diagnosed patients (roughly 970).

Reading the label with the study, this specimen's time point is: persistent/refractory GD, antithyroid drugs over 5 years with positive TRAb. RNA was extracted from PBMCs in TRIzol for both TCR sequencing and RNA sequencing. Graves' disease was diagnosed according to American Thyroid Association guidelines. Patients were recruited from an endocrinology department in Xi'an, China. Each patient gave approximately 10 milliliters of peripheral blood, collected in an EDTA anticoagulant tube. Ficoll Paque Plus density gradient separation was used to isolate PBMCs, and no additional T cell sorting was done. An Agilent 2100 Bioanalyzer and agarose gel were used to assess RNA quality, and a NanoDrop 2000 was used to measure RNA concentration. Specimen: peripheral blood mononuclear cells (PBMCs), collected when the disease was refractory, from a patient treated with antithyroid drugs. This receptor was identified in a female donor with Graves disease.

The DNA is as follows: TGCGCCAGCAGCCGGCTCAGGGTTCAGGCAGATACGCAGTATTTT. Its translation is CASSRLRVQADTQYF. The chain couples TRBV4-1 to TRBJ2-3; a tentative D call is TRBD1 (5 bases match). V lost 4 bases and J lost 4 bases; the stretch between them is 15 bases long. Measured from the cysteine to the phenylalanine, the CDR3 is 15 residues long. Only the CDR3 DNA is retained, 45 bases long and in frame from the first base. CDR1 and CDR2, looked up from the germline V gene, are MGHRA and YSYEKL.